This paragraph reports one T cell receptor (beta chain). Its specificity is not known. Trimming left V 2 bases short and J 9 bases short, with 11 bases between. The CDR3 has 12 residues. Per germline, CDR1 GTSNPN and CDR2 SVGIG (reference sequence). The protocol was immunoSEQ multiplex PCR, while the TCRdb copy is restricted to in-frame clones and leaves out a portion. The table shows about 680,000 clones, with about 89% occurring only once. These data belong to a study of Ad26.COV2.S vaccination and SARS-CoV-2 variants. Study details: Each vaccinee took Ad26.COV2.S intramuscularly, once or twice 56 days apart. Study-level points and caveats: Measurements of TCR breadth and depth may have given underestimates of the total T cell responses. Substantial breadth in spike-specific CD8+ and CD4+ T cell responses was reportedly seen after vaccination.

The treatment is: about 20 received Ad26.COV2.S at low or high dose, single or two shots; roughly five received placebo; per-sample allocation not given. After the first vaccine or placebo injection, samples were drawn on day 63. An Ad26 vector was used to express Wuhan-strain SARS-CoV-2 spike as the vaccine. The chain uses TRBV30 and TRBJ2-1, with D perhaps matching TRBD2 (5 bases). This TCR was recovered from a person aged 18-60 years who received the Ad26.COV2.S COVID-19 vaccine or a placebo. The source material was peripheral blood, sampled in a trial of Ad26.COV2.S vaccine versus placebo. CDR3 in DNA: TGTGCCTGGAGTCGAGCGGAGTCTGAGCAGTTCTTC. Its protein is CAWSRAESEQFF.